This T cell receptor (beta chain) emerged from a study of follicular helper T cells after annual influenza vaccination. Study outcomes and limitations: Day 7 ICOS+CD38+ clones were most often found later in ICOS-CD38- cTfh cells. Change in circulating plasmablasts correlated with ICOS+CD38+ cTfh clonality change.

Details on this clone: What it binds is not known.

The sample's time point: 2014-2015 season, 7 days after vaccination. Adults were given seasonal inactivated influenza vaccine, and blood CD4 subsets were sorted before and after vaccination. The assay was immunoSEQ multiplex PCR, and TCRdb's table has in-frame clones only and misses some. The sample lists some 15,000 clones; around 85% were seen once. V was cut by 2 bases and J by 0 bases, with 8 bases left in between. CDR3 length: 15 amino acids. CDR1 and CDR2 from the germline V gene are MNHEY and SVGAGI. The sequencing here drew on CXCR5+ CD38- circulating T follicular helper cells from blood, taken 7 days after influenza vaccination. This sample's subset: circulating Tfh, non-naive CD4+CXCR5+PD-1+ (ICOS+CD38+ or ICOS-CD38-). The rearrangement joins TRBV6-5 to TRBJ1-3; unclear D gene. This TCR was sampled from an adult who received the influenza vaccine. CDR3 sequence (DNA): TGTGCCAGCAGTTACCGGGTTGACTCTGGAAACACCATATATTTT. Encoded protein: CASSYRVDSGNTIYF.